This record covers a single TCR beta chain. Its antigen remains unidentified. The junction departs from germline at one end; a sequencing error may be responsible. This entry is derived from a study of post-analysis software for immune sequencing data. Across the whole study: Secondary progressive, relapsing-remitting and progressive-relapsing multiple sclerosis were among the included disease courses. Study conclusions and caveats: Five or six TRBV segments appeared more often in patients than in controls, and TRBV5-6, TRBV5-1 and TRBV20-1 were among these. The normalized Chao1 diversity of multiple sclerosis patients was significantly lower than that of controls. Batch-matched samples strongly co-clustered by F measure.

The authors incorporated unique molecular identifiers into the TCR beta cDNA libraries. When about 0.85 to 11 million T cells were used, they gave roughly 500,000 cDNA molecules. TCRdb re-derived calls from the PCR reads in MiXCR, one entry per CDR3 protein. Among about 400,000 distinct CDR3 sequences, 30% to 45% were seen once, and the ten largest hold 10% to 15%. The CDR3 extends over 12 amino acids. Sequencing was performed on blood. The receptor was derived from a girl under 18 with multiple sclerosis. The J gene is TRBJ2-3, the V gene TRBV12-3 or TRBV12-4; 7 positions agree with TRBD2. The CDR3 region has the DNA TGTCCCAGCAGTGGGGGGGTAGATACGCAGTATTTT. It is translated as CPSSGGVDTQYF.